Listed below are T cell receptor beta chains from one sample, sequenced in a study of blood T cell repertoires in COVID-19. TCRdb's table, derived via immunoSEQ multiplex PCR, lists solely in-frame clones and lacks some. The table includes hundreds of thousands of clones, 84% detected once. The sequencing sample was made of peripheral blood. All receptors derive from a human donor in a cohort sampled during active COVID-19. The CDR3 runs from the conserved cysteine through the conserved F or W. Fields, in order: V gene, D gene, J gene, clone size, CDR3 protein, CDR3 DNA. D genes are given only for firm matches. Size is stated for part of the rows, as once, few or many counts, or as a class when the clone is expanded.

TRBV5-4,.,TRBJ1-3,.,CASSYGGGASGNTIYF,TGTGCCAGCAGCTACGGAGGAGGGGCCTCTGGAAACACCATATATTTT
TRBV7-9,.,TRBJ2-7,once,CASSVRSGTPYEQYF,TGTGCCAGCAGCGTTAGGTCCGGGACTCCCTACGAGCAGTACTTC
TRBV18,TRBD1,TRBJ1-2,.,CASSPSRTGGPNDGYTF,TGTGCCAGCTCACCAAGTCGTACAGGGGGCCCGAATGATGGCTACACCTTC
TRBV3-1/TRBV3-2,TRBD1,TRBJ1-5,.,CASSQSADRARSNQPQHF,TGTGCCAGCAGCCAAAGTGCTGACAGGGCCCGTAGCAATCAGCCCCAGCATTTT
TRBV10-3,.,TRBJ2-5,.,CATRDSRQVQETQYF,TGTGCCACCAGAGATAGCAGACAGGTTCAGGAGACCCAGTACTTC
TRBV12-3/TRBV12-4,.,TRBJ1-1,.,CASSLQGVEAFF,TGTGCCAGCAGTCTTCAAGGGGTTGAAGCTTTCTTT
TRBV14,.,TRBJ2-3,few,CASSPHVIAASTDTQYF,TGTGCCAGCAGCCCCCATGTAATAGCGGCTAGCACAGATACGCAGTATTTT
TRBV5-6,.,TRBJ1-5,.,CASSLSRGASNQPQHF,TGTGCCAGCAGCTTGAGTCGGGGGGCTAGCAATCAGCCCCAGCATTTT
TRBV2,TRBD1,TRBJ2-7,.,CASRGQYEQYF,TGTGCCAGCAGGGGACAGTACGAGCAGTACTTC
TRBV27,TRBD1,TRBJ1-1,.,CASRKSAGTGGTEAFF,TGTGCCAGCAGGAAATCTGCCGGGACAGGGGGTACTGAAGCTTTCTTT
TRBV7-6,.,TRBJ2-3,.,CASSRGATRTDTQYF,TGTGCCAGCAGCCGTGGGGCTACCCGCACAGATACGCAGTATTTT
TRBV5-1,TRBD1,TRBJ1-1,.,CASSPKTGGYDTEAFF,TGCGCCAGCAGCCCCAAGACAGGGGGATATGACACTGAAGCTTTCTTT
TRBV9,TRBD1,TRBJ1-4,.,CASSTGTGGLDLFF,TGTGCCAGCAGTACCGGGACAGGGGGCTTAGATCTGTTTTTT
TRBV6-2/TRBV6-3,TRBD1,TRBJ2-2,.,CASSRQGGITGELFF,TGTGCCAGCAGTCGACAGGGTGGAATCACCGGGGAGCTGTTTTTT
TRBV24-1,.,TRBJ2-2,.,CATSDPVSPWRTGELFF,TGTGCCACCAGTGACCCCGTTTCCCCGTGGAGAACCGGGGAGCTGTTTTTT
TRBV24-1,TRBD2,TRBJ2-3,.,CATRAGTSGTDTQYF,TGTGCCACCAGAGCCGGGACTAGCGGGACCGATACGCAGTATTTT
TRBV6-5,.,TRBJ1-1,.,CASIRGWDEAFF,TGTGCCAGCATCCGGGGATGGGATGAAGCTTTCTTT
TRBV7-9,.,TRBJ1-1,.,CASSLVGERAEAFF,TGTGCCAGCAGCTTAGTGGGGGAGCGGGCTGAAGCTTTCTTT
TRBV3-1/TRBV3-2,TRBD2,TRBJ2-7,.,CASSRQRTRGSYEQYF,TGTGCCAGCAGCCGACAAAGGACTAGAGGGTCCTACGAGCAGTACTTC
TRBV5-1,TRBD1,TRBJ1-1,.,CASWGQGHLNTEAFF,TGCGCCAGTTGGGGACAGGGGCACCTGAACACTGAAGCTTTCTTT
TRBV7-9,.,TRBJ1-4,.,CASRRTNRDEKLFF,TGTGCCAGCAGACGTACGAACAGGGATGAAAAACTGTTTTTT
TRBV7-2,TRBD1,TRBJ1-4,once,CASSLDGGTGGEKLFF,TGTGCCAGCAGCTTAGATGGAGGCACAGGGGGTGAAAAACTGTTTTTT
TRBV9,TRBD2,TRBJ2-1,.,CASSVAGGAGVMNSYNEQFF,TGTGCCAGCAGCGTAGCTGGGGGAGCGGGAGTAATGAATTCCTACAATGAGCAGTTCTTC
TRBV9,TRBD2,TRBJ2-2,few,CASGLAGGSTGELFF,TGTGCCAGCGGACTAGCGGGGGGAAGCACCGGGGAGCTGTTTTTT
TRBV5-1,.,TRBJ1-1,.,CASSLNSNTEAFF,TGCGCCAGCAGCTTAAATTCAAACACTGAAGCTTTCTTT
TRBV19,.,TRBJ1-1,.,CASSMKPNTEAFF,TGTGCCAGTAGTATGAAGCCGAACACTGAAGCTTTCTTT
TRBV7-8,.,TRBJ1-6,.,CASSLGYGKTSSYNSPLHF,TGTGCCAGCAGCTTAGGGTACGGGAAAACTAGCTCCTATAATTCACCCCTCCACTTT
TRBV5-4,.,TRBJ1-1,.,CASTPNGRRNTEAFF,TGTGCCAGCACCCCGAATGGCAGGCGGAACACTGAAGCTTTCTTT